The 10 T cell receptor beta chains reported below all come from one sample, sequenced in a study of blood T cell repertoires in COVID-19. Clones were sequenced by immunoSEQ multiplex PCR, and TCRdb holds only the in-frame ones, with some missing. The sample holds roughly 150,000 clones, 76% seen once. The sequenced sample consisted of peripheral blood. The receptors shown here come from a man aged 60 to 69 with acute or convalescent COVID-19.

V and J are TRBV14 and TRBJ2-3; D perhaps matches TRBD2 (6 bases). Germline V gene data show CDR1 as SGHDN and CDR2 as FVKESK. This CDR3 contains 15 residues. Trimming stripped 5 bases from V and 5 bases from J, with 17 bases between. CDR3: CASSALGLTIDTQYF. The CDR3 region has the DNA TGTGCCAGCAGCGCCCTAGGACTAACTATAGATACGCAGTATTTT. The complete variable domain, with remaining parts taken from reference TRBV14 and TRBJ2-3, reads EAGVTQFPSHSVIEKGQTVTLRCDPISGHDNLYWYRRVMGKEIKFLLHFVKESKQDESGMPNNRFLAERTGGTYSTLKVQPAELEDSGVYFCASSALGLTIDTQYFGPGTRLTVL.

The J gene is TRBJ2-7, the V gene TRBV6-6; D remains unclear. The CDR3 consists of 13 residues. Per germline, CDR1 MNHNY and CDR2 SVGAGI (reference sequence). V was shortened by 3 bases and J by 0 bases, with 6 bases between the two germline ends. The CDR3 DNA sequence: TGTGCCAGCAGTTATGCAGGCTCCTACGAGCAGTACTTC. Translating gives CASSYAGSYEQYF.

The V and J genes are TRBV12-3 or TRBV12-4 and TRBJ1-6, with TRBD1 matching over 7 bases. V shed 3 bases, J shed 10 bases, and the junction held 3 bases outside the gene matches. This CDR3 comprises 13 residues. CDR3 residues: CASSFGQESPLHF. The CDR3 DNA sequence: TGTGCCAGCAGTTTCGGACAGGAATCACCCCTCCACTTT.

This clone was detected many times. The rearrangement joins TRBV27 to TRBJ2-7; 7 bases agree with TRBD2. Germline values: CDR1 MNHEY, CDR2 SMNVEV (reference sequence). V dropped 3 bases and J dropped 2; count of bases not matched to a gene: 7. CDR3 length equals 15 residues. The CDR3 coding sequence is TGTGCCAGCAGTTTTTTCGCTAGCGGACCCTACGAGCAGTACTTC. Its translation is CASSFFASGPYEQYF.

V and J are TRBV15 and TRBJ1-3; a weak D match, TRBD1 (6 bases). This CDR3 comprises 15 residues. V dropped 0 bases and J dropped 4 bases, with 10 bases sitting between them. CDR1 is LNHNV and CDR2 is YYDKDF in the germline V gene (reference sequence). The CDR3 is CATSRDPGVGNTIYF. CDR3 nucleotide sequence: TGTGCCACCAGCAGAGACCCAGGGGTCGGAAACACCATATATTTT.

The chain recombines TRBV24-1 with TRBJ2-1, with 7 bases lining up with TRBD2. This CDR3 has 15 amino acids. Germline V CDR1 and CDR2: KGHDR, SFDVKD. V shed 5 bases, J shed 7 bases, and the junction held 10 bases outside the gene matches. The CDR3 nucleotides are TGTGCCACCAGTGCCCCTAGCGGAGGGAGGAATGAGCAGTTCTTC. Translation: CATSAPSGGRNEQFF.

This clone has only a few counts. The CDR3 loop reads CASSISASPNTEAFF. CDR3 nucleotide sequence: TGCGCCAGCAGCATTAGCGCATCTCCGAACACTGAAGCTTTCTTT. The chain has TRBV4-1 and TRBJ1-1; D uncertain. The V end was cut by 5 bases, the J end by 1 base, with 14 bases between. There are 15 residues in the CDR3. The germline gives CDR1 MGHRA, CDR2 YSYEKL.

This rearrangement joins TRBV20-1 to TRBJ2-1; 14 bases align to TRBD2. CDR1 DFQATT and CDR2 SNEGSKA come from the germline V gene (reference sequence). CDR3 length: 15 residues. V lost 3 bases to trimming and J lost 15 bases; unmatched junction nucleotides: 13. The CDR3: CSASEPGLAGAMGFF. The CDR3 bases are TGCAGTGCTAGTGAACCGGGACTAGCGGGAGCTATGGGGTTCTTC.

The V and J genes are TRBV30 and TRBJ1-4, with 7 bases aligning to TRBD1. The CDR3 sequence is 15 residues long. The ends lost 7 bases at V and 4 bases at J; junction bases unmatched: 12. Germline values: CDR1 GTSNPN, CDR2 SVGIG (reference sequence). The CDR3 nucleotides read TGTGCCTCTTACGACAGGGCAGCGCTTAATGAAAAACTGTTTTTT. Translated: CASYDRAALNEKLFF.

This chain joins TRBV5-1 and TRBJ2-2, with 7 bases identical to TRBD1. The CDR3 contains 14 residues. Germline CDR1 SGHRS, CDR2 YFSETQ. Losses at the gene ends were 7 bases for V and 2 bases for J; bases not matched to a gene: 5. The CDR3 coding sequence is TGCGCCAGCTACAGGGGCCTCAACACCGGGGAGCTGTTTTTT. Translation: CASYRGLNTGELFF.